A single sample gave rise to the 13 T cell receptor beta chains below, sequenced in a study of shared clonotypes between healthy human individuals. Using immunoSEQ multiplex PCR, the repertoire was profiled, and TCRdb retains in-frame clones only, with some absent. Among 1,500,000 or so clones, roughly 96% were seen once, and the ten largest hold roughly 1.1%. What was sequenced was naive CD4+ T cells sorted from blood. The subset here: CD45RA+ positively selected. These receptors all stem from a man younger than 40 in good health.

Turning to this clone: The identical CDR3 is also encoded by other nucleotide sequences in the sample. The CDR3 coding sequence is TGTGCCAGCAGCGGGGGACAGGGGTCCTACAATGAGCAGTTCTTC. Residues: CASSGGQGSYNEQFF. The J gene is TRBJ2-1, the V gene TRBV9, with 10 bases fitting TRBD1. Germline CDR1 SGDLS, CDR2 YYNGEE. V was pared by 3 bases and J by 1 base, with 1 base of the junction left unmatched. The CDR3 extends over 15 amino acids.

The chain combines TRBV5-1 with TRBJ2-1; weak D call: TRBD1 (5 bases). Trimming pared 0 bases from V and 5 bases from J, leaving 12 bases between. Germline V CDR1 and CDR2: SGHRS, YFSETQ. CDR3 length equals 15 residues. CDR3 region: CASSLAPRVDNEQFF. The CDR3 DNA follows: TGCGCCAGCAGCTTGGCACCCAGGGTGGACAATGAGCAGTTCTTC.

The rearrangement uses TRBV2 and TRBJ1-4; TRBD1 agrees at 8 bases. CDR1 SNHLY and CDR2 FYNNEI come from the germline V gene. V was clipped by 7 bases and J by 1 base; unmatched bases: 5. The CDR3 is 15 residues long. For the CDR3, the DNA is TGTGCCAGCAATCCCACAGGGGGAACTAATGAAAAACTGTTTTTT. Translating gives CASNPTGGTNEKLFF. The whole variable domain, remainder taken from reference TRBV2 and TRBJ1-4, is EPEVTQTPSHQVTQMGQEVILRCVPISNHLYFYWYRQILGQKVEFLVSFYNNEISEKSEIFDDQFSVERPDGSNFTLKIRSTKLEDSAMYFCASNPTGGTNEKLFFGSGTQLSVL.

The chain carries TRBV7-9 and TRBJ2-7; 7 bases line up with TRBD2. J lost 2 bases, V lost 11 bases, and 9 bases had no gene match. Germline assignment: CDR1 SEHNR and CDR2 FQNEAQ (reference sequence). The CDR3 has 13 amino acids. CDR3 in DNA: TGTGCCGCCTCCCCGGCGGGAGCCTACGAGCAGTACTTC. It specifies CAASPAGAYEQYF.

This sequence joins TRBV25-1 and TRBJ2-5; possibly TRBD1 for D (5 bases). Germline CDR1 reads MGHDK; CDR2 reads SYGVNS. This CDR3 comprises 14 residues. Between the trimmed V and J ends, which lost 1 base and 3 bases, there was a span of 9 bases. In DNA form, the CDR3 reads TGTGCCAGCAGTGAATTTACAGGCAAAGAGACCCAGTACTTC. Amino acids: CASSEFTGKETQYF. The variable domain in full, completed from reference TRBV25-1 and TRBJ2-5, reads EADIYQTPRYLVIGTGKKITLECSQTMGHDKMYWYQQDPGMELHLIHYSYGVNSTEKGDLSSESTVSRIRTEHFPLTLESARPSHTSQYLCASSEFTGKETQYFGPGTRLLVL.

The V and J genes are TRBV4-3 and TRBJ2-1; D perhaps matches TRBD1 (6 bases). Per the germline V gene, CDR1 is LGHNA and CDR2 is YSLEER. Trimming shortened V by 1 base and J by 12 bases, and 16 bases separated the two germline ends. The CDR3 sequence is 14 residues long. CDR3 coding DNA: TGCGCCAGCAGCCAAGGTCGACAGGCCTTGGGGCAGTTCTTC. It translates to CASSQGRQALGQFF.

This chain uses TRBV19 with TRBJ2-7; D is unclear. This CDR3 spans 12 amino acids. With 4 bases removed from V and 2 bases from J, the gap between germline ends came to 6 bases. Germline V gene lookup returns CDR1 LNHDA and CDR2 SQIVND (reference sequence). The CDR3: CASSTDTYEQYF. The CDR3 DNA follows: TGTGCCAGTAGTACCGACACCTACGAGCAGTACTTC.

The gene calls are TRBV28 and TRBJ1-4; 9 bases line up with TRBD1. CDR1 is MDHEN, CDR2 SYDVKM, per germline. V lost 1 base and J lost 0; bases outside the gene matches: 12. The CDR3 totals 20 residues. Here the CDR3 reads CASSLSLWTGATSTNEKLFF. CDR3 bases: TGTGCCAGCAGTTTATCGTTGTGGACAGGGGCCACCTCAACTAATGAAAAACTGTTTTTT.

The J gene is TRBJ1-1, the V gene TRBV5-5; 8 nucleotides align to TRBD1. Germline values: CDR1 SGHKS, CDR2 YYEKEE (reference sequence). CDR3 size: 13 residues. J lost 8 bases, V lost 0 bases, and 3 bases had no gene match. The CDR3 sequence is CASSLAWDREAFF. The DNA for the CDR3 is TGTGCCAGCAGCTTGGCGTGGGACAGGGAAGCTTTCTTT.

The chain is built from TRBV18 and TRBJ1-3; D unclear. Germline CDR1 KGHSH, CDR2 LQKENI. The CDR3 has 18 amino acids. The V and J ends lost 2 bases and 3 bases respectively, with 20 bases between them. The CDR3 region is CASSPTAASGSGGNTIYF. The CDR3 bases are TGTGCCAGCTCACCAACAGCAGCGTCCGGGAGTGGTGGAAACACCATATATTTT. The whole variable domain, remainder taken from reference TRBV18 and TRBJ1-3, is NAGVMQNPRHLVRRRGQEARLRCSPMKGHSHVYWYRQLPEEGLKFMVYLQKENIIDESGMPKERFSAEFPKEGPSILRIQQVVRGDSAAYFCASSPTAASGSGGNTIYFGEGSWLTVV.

The V and J genes are TRBV5-1 and TRBJ2-1; the match to TRBD2 covers 7 bases. This CDR3 contains 17 residues. After removal of 4 bases from V and 0 bases from J, the junction contained 10 bases not matched to a gene. CDR1 is SGHRS and CDR2 is YFSETQ in the germline V gene. The CDR3 is CASSLGGSPSSYNEQFF. The CDR3 nucleotides are TGCGCCAGCAGCCTGGGCGGGAGTCCAAGCTCCTACAATGAGCAGTTCTTC.

Notes on this clone: Other nucleotide sequences from this sample produce the same CDR3. The V gene is TRBV9, the J gene TRBJ1-3; D ambiguous. The V end was cut by 3 bases, the J end by 0 bases, with 10 bases between. Germline CDR1 and CDR2: SGDLS and YYNGEE. The CDR3 is 15 amino acids. The CDR3 spells CASSAGLPSGNTIYF. CDR3 nucleotides: TGTGCCAGCAGCGCCGGGCTCCCCTCTGGAAACACCATATATTTT.

This chain joins TRBV7-2 and TRBJ2-5; D is perhaps TRBD2 (6 bases). CDR1 and CDR2 from the germline V gene are SGHTA and FQGNSA. With 5 bases removed from V and 4 bases from J, the gap between germline ends came to 17 bases. The CDR3 has 15 residues. This CDR3 is CASSPQVVAVETQYF. The CDR3 DNA reads as TGTGCCAGCAGCCCCCAGGTGGTAGCGGTAGAGACCCAGTACTTC. Complete variable domain (other parts from reference TRBV7-2 and TRBJ2-5): GAGVSQSPSNKVTEKGKDVELRCDPISGHTALYWYRQSLGQGLEFLIYFQGNSAPDKSGLPSDRFSAERTGGSVSTLTIQRTQQEDSAVYLCASSPQVVAVETQYFGPGTRLLVL.